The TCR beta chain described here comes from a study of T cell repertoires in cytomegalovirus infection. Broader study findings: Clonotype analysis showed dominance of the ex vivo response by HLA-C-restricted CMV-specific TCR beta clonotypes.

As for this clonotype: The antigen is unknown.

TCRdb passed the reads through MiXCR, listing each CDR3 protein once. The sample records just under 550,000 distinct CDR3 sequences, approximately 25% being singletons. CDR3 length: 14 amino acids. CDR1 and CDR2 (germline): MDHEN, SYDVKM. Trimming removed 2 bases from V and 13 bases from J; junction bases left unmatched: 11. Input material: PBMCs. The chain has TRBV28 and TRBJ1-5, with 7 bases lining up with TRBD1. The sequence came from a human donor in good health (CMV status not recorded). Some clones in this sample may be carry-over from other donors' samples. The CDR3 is CASSLPPPGQIQHF. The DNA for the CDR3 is TGTGCCAGCAGTTTACCCCCCCCGGGACAGATACAGCATTTT.